This is a list of T cell receptor delta chains from one sample in a study of gamma-delta T cells after stem cell transplantation. TCRdb re-identified clones in the RT-PCR reads via CATT. The data hold around 16,000 delta-chain clones, with roughly 9% observed a single time. The sequencing input was gamma-delta T cells. The receptors stem from a human donor. It is not recorded whose cells these are; they may come from a transplant donor. Each CDR3 is given with its conserved first and last residue. A D gene is named only where the DNA matches it firmly. Clone size is not always given. Where it is, it says once, few, many or a class for expanded clones.

clone_size: few
v_call: TRDV2
j_call: TRDJ1
d_call: -
cdr3_aa: CACDLLGLAITYKLIF
cdr3_nt: TGTGCCTGTGACTTGTTGGGATTGGCGATCACCTATAAACTCATCTTT

clone_size: few
v_call: TRDV2
j_call: TRDJ3
d_call: TRDD3
cdr3_aa: CACETVLGDTPSCDTRQMFF
cdr3_nt: TGTGCCTGTGAAACCGTACTGGGGGATACACCTTCCTGTGACACCCGCCAGATGTTTTTC

clone_size: -
v_call: TRDV2
j_call: TRDJ1
d_call: -
cdr3_aa: CACDTWGDGKSLIF
cdr3_nt: TGTGCCTGTGACACATGGGGGGACGGGAAGTCCCTCATCTTT

clone_size: many
v_call: TRDV2
j_call: TRDJ1
d_call: TRDD3
cdr3_aa: CACDTEGMGERSTKLHTDKLIF
cdr3_nt: TGTGCCTGTGACACCGAAGGAATGGGGGAACGATCAACCAAACTTCACACCGATAAACTCATCTTT

clone_size: -
v_call: TRDV2
j_call: TRDJ1
d_call: TRDD3
cdr3_aa: CACDTVGDTGDKLIF
cdr3_nt: TGTGCCTGTGACACCGTGGGGGATACGGGCGATAAACTCATCTTT

clone_size: -
v_call: TRDV2
j_call: TRDJ1
d_call: TRDD3
cdr3_aa: CACDTGKAKKGDRSAKLIF
cdr3_nt: TGTGCCTGTGACACCGGTAAGGCTAAGAAGGGGGATAGAAGCGCTAAACTCATCTTT

clone_size: large
v_call: TRDV2
j_call: TRDJ1
d_call: TRDD3
cdr3_aa: CACDMLSGGYAGADKLIF
cdr3_nt: TGTGCCTGTGACATGCTATCTGGGGGATACGCGGGGGCCGATAAACTCATCTTT

clone_size: -
v_call: TRDV2
j_call: TRDJ3
d_call: TRDD3
cdr3_aa: CACDLLGDTVSLDTRQMFF
cdr3_nt: TGTGCCTGTGATCTACTGGGGGATACGGTGTCCTTGGACACCCGACAGATGTTTTTC

clone_size: many
v_call: TRDV2
j_call: TRDJ1
d_call: TRDD3
cdr3_aa: CACDSWGDRYTDKLIF
cdr3_nt: TGTGCCTGTGACAGTTGGGGGGATCGTTACACCGATAAACTCATCTTT

clone_size: many
v_call: TRDV2
j_call: TRDJ1
d_call: TRDD3
cdr3_aa: CACDTVMAQRGDRSGKLIF
cdr3_nt: TGTGCCTGTGACACCGTTATGGCTCAGCGGGGGGATAGAAGCGGTAAACTCATCTTT

clone_size: few
v_call: TRDV2
j_call: TRDJ1
d_call: -
cdr3_aa: CAYDTKSNAESYTDKLIF
cdr3_nt: TGTGCCTATGACACTAAGAGTAATGCGGAATCGTACACCGATAAACTCATCTTT

clone_size: many
v_call: TRDV2
j_call: TRDJ2
d_call: TRDD3
cdr3_aa: CACDTVGDPLTSQLFF
cdr3_nt: TGTGCCTGTGACACCGTGGGGGACCCCCTGACATCCCAACTCTTCTTT

clone_size: medium-sized
v_call: TRDV2
j_call: TRDJ1
d_call: TRDD3
cdr3_aa: CACDPVLGDTPPSTDKLIF
cdr3_nt: TGTGCCTGTGACCCCGTACTGGGGGATACGCCCCCCTCAACCGATAAACTCATCTTT

clone_size: -
v_call: TRDV2
j_call: TRDJ1
d_call: TRDD3
cdr3_aa: CACDTVPGGYNSTSYTGKLIF
cdr3_nt: TGTGCCTGTGACACCGTCCCTGGGGGATACAACTCGACTTCCTACACCGGTAAACTCATCTTT

clone_size: -
v_call: TRDV2
j_call: TRDJ3
d_call: TRDD3
cdr3_aa: CACELVLGDTSSCDTRPMFF
cdr3_nt: TGTGCCTGTGAACTAGTACTGGGGGATACAAGCTCCTGTGACACCCGCCCGATGTTTTTC

clone_size: few
v_call: TRDV2
j_call: TRDJ1
d_call: -
cdr3_aa: CAFDTGGVTPYGTDKLIF
cdr3_nt: TGTGCCTTTGACACCGGTGGGGTTACCCCCTATGGGACCGATAAACTCATCTTT

clone_size: -
v_call: TRDV2
j_call: TRDJ1
d_call: TRDD3
cdr3_aa: CACDTGKLLGDTKDKLIF
cdr3_nt: TGTGCCTGTGACACCGGAAAATTACTTGGGGATACGAAAGATAAACTCATCTTT